This is a list of T cell receptor beta chains from one sample in a study of shared clonotypes between healthy human individuals. Sequencing was performed with immunoSEQ multiplex PCR; in TCRdb, only in-frame clones are kept and a portion is missing. The profile covers around 700,000 clones, with roughly 70% appearing a single time and 1.5% to 2% taken by the ten largest. The material sequenced was memory CD4+ T cells sorted from blood. The receptors were gathered from a woman in her twenties or thirties in good health. The CDR3 runs from the conserved cysteine through the conserved F or W. Each record gives: clone size, CDR3 length, D gene, V gene, J gene, CDR3 protein, CDR3 DNA. A D gene is named only where the DNA matches it firmly. A row's size may be missing; if present it is once, few, many or a size class.

clone size: .; CDR3 length: 16; D gene: TRBD2; V gene: TRBV5-3; J gene: TRBJ2-2; CDR3 protein: CARSLVGGRDGGELFF; CDR3 DNA: TGTGCCAGAAGCTTGGTGGGCGGGAGGGATGGCGGGGAGCTGTTTTTT
clone size: once; CDR3 length: 16; D gene: TRBD2; V gene: TRBV19; J gene: TRBJ2-3; CDR3 protein: CASSMTGLALTDTQYF; CDR3 DNA: TGTGCCAGTAGTATGACCGGACTAGCGCTCACAGATACGCAGTATTTT
clone size: .; CDR3 length: 16; D gene: .; V gene: TRBV30; J gene: TRBJ1-1; CDR3 protein: CAWSRGAGFFSTEAFF; CDR3 DNA: TGTGCCTGGAGCAGGGGCGCGGGGTTTTTTAGCACTGAAGCTTTCTTT
clone size: .; CDR3 length: 15; D gene: .; V gene: TRBV9; J gene: TRBJ2-1; CDR3 protein: CASSVGLIQDNEQFF; CDR3 DNA: TGTGCCAGCAGCGTAGGGTTAATTCAAGACAATGAGCAGTTCTTC
clone size: .; CDR3 length: 17; D gene: .; V gene: TRBV28; J gene: TRBJ2-7; CDR3 protein: CASSPPGERLSSYEQYF; CDR3 DNA: TGTGCCAGCAGTCCCCCCGGGGAGCGGTTAAGCTCCTACGAGCAGTACTTC
clone size: .; CDR3 length: 14; D gene: .; V gene: TRBV2; J gene: TRBJ1-5; CDR3 protein: CASSAGISNQPQHF; CDR3 DNA: TGTGCCAGCAGTGCGGGGATCAGCAATCAGCCCCAGCATTTT
clone size: .; CDR3 length: 16; D gene: TRBD2; V gene: TRBV6-4; J gene: TRBJ2-7; CDR3 protein: CASSDSRLAGGYEQYF; CDR3 DNA: TGTGCCAGCAGTGACTCAAGACTAGCGGGAGGGTACGAGCAGTACTTC
clone size: .; CDR3 length: 12; D gene: .; V gene: TRBV5-5; J gene: TRBJ1-5; CDR3 protein: CASSLVGQPQHF; CDR3 DNA: TGTGCCAGCAGCTTGGTAGGTCAGCCCCAGCATTTT
clone size: few; CDR3 length: 14; D gene: TRBD2; V gene: TRBV11-2; J gene: TRBJ2-1; CDR3 protein: CASKLSGSYNEQFF; CDR3 DNA: TGTGCCAGCAAACTTAGCGGGAGCTACAATGAGCAGTTCTTC
clone size: .; CDR3 length: 14; D gene: .; V gene: TRBV7-9; J gene: TRBJ2-7; CDR3 protein: CASSLTYRNYEQYF; CDR3 DNA: TGTGCCAGCAGCCTAACATACAGGAACTACGAGCAGTACTTC
clone size: .; CDR3 length: 13; D gene: .; V gene: TRBV2; J gene: TRBJ1-2; CDR3 protein: CASSVGTRAGYTF; CDR3 DNA: TGTGCCAGCAGTGTTGGGACAAGGGCAGGCTACACCTTC
clone size: .; CDR3 length: 13; D gene: .; V gene: TRBV6-1; J gene: TRBJ1-4; CDR3 protein: CASRTTMGEKLFF; CDR3 DNA: TGTGCCAGCAGGACGACTATGGGTGAAAAACTGTTTTTT
clone size: once; CDR3 length: 12; D gene: TRBD1; V gene: TRBV19; J gene: TRBJ1-2; CDR3 protein: CASTRDSYGYTF; CDR3 DNA: TGTGCCAGTACCCGGGACAGCTATGGCTACACCTTC
clone size: once; CDR3 length: 14; D gene: TRBD2; V gene: TRBV6-1; J gene: TRBJ2-3; CDR3 protein: CASGISGSADTQYF; CDR3 DNA: TGTGCCAGCGGGATTAGCGGGAGTGCAGATACGCAGTATTTT
clone size: many; CDR3 length: 11; D gene: .; V gene: TRBV4-1; J gene: TRBJ2-3; CDR3 protein: CASSQVDTQYF; CDR3 DNA: TGCGCCAGCAGCCAAGTGGATACGCAGTATTTT
clone size: .; CDR3 length: 15; D gene: .; V gene: TRBV19; J gene: TRBJ1-1; CDR3 protein: CASSIRAAMNTEAFF; CDR3 DNA: TGTGCCAGTAGTATAAGGGCAGCCATGAACACTGAAGCTTTCTTT
clone size: many; CDR3 length: 15; D gene: .; V gene: TRBV30; J gene: TRBJ2-3; CDR3 protein: CAWSVLGGSTDTQYF; CDR3 DNA: TGTGCCTGGAGTGTACTGGGCGGTAGCACAGATACGCAGTATTTT
clone size: few; CDR3 length: 16; D gene: TRBD2; V gene: TRBV14; J gene: TRBJ2-7; CDR3 protein: CASSRLAGGGDYEQYF; CDR3 DNA: TGTGCCAGCAGCCGACTAGCGGGAGGTGGAGACTACGAGCAGTACTTC
clone size: few; CDR3 length: 14; D gene: .; V gene: TRBV10-1; J gene: TRBJ2-3; CDR3 protein: CASSESAGSDTQYF; CDR3 DNA: TGCGCCAGCAGTGAGTCTGCGGGGTCAGATACGCAGTATTTT
clone size: once; CDR3 length: 16; D gene: .; V gene: TRBV30; J gene: TRBJ1-2; CDR3 protein: CAWSSRGWSRNYGYTF; CDR3 DNA: TGTGCCTGGAGTAGCAGGGGTTGGAGCCGTAATTATGGCTACACCTTC
clone size: .; CDR3 length: 19; D gene: TRBD2; V gene: TRBV4-1; J gene: TRBJ2-2; CDR3 protein: CASSQEETQRDYLTGELFF; CDR3 DNA: TGCGCCAGCAGCCAAGAAGAGACCCAGCGGGATTATTTAACCGGGGAGCTGTTTTTT
clone size: .; CDR3 length: 16; D gene: .; V gene: TRBV21-1; J gene: TRBJ2-3; CDR3 protein: CASGDQGPPLTDTQYF; CDR3 DNA: TGTGCCAGCGGCGACCAGGGACCCCCGTTGACAGATACGCAGTATTTT
clone size: .; CDR3 length: 16; D gene: TRBD1; V gene: TRBV15; J gene: TRBJ2-7; CDR3 protein: CATSRGQGSLSYEQYF; CDR3 DNA: TGTGCCACCAGCAGAGGACAGGGCTCCCTTTCCTACGAGCAGTACTTC
clone size: few; CDR3 length: 12; D gene: .; V gene: TRBV19; J gene: TRBJ1-5; CDR3 protein: CASRVDNQPQHF; CDR3 DNA: TGTGCCAGTAGGGTAGACAATCAGCCCCAGCATTTT
clone size: .; CDR3 length: 17; D gene: .; V gene: TRBV4-2; J gene: TRBJ1-4; CDR3 protein: CASSQIAGRATNEKLFF; CDR3 DNA: TGTGCCAGCAGCCAGATTGCCGGCCGTGCAACTAATGAAAAACTGTTTTTT
clone size: .; CDR3 length: 13; D gene: .; V gene: TRBV6-6; J gene: TRBJ2-2; CDR3 protein: CASSYSFRGELFF; CDR3 DNA: TGTGCCAGCAGTTACTCGTTCCGCGGGGAGCTGTTTTTT
clone size: .; CDR3 length: 17; D gene: TRBD1; V gene: TRBV27; J gene: TRBJ2-2; CDR3 protein: CASSTWDRGTNTGELFF; CDR3 DNA: TGTGCCAGCAGTACCTGGGACAGGGGGACGAACACCGGGGAGCTGTTTTTT
clone size: .; CDR3 length: 13; D gene: .; V gene: TRBV11-3; J gene: TRBJ1-5; CDR3 protein: CASSFYSDQPQHF; CDR3 DNA: TGTGCCAGCAGTTTTTACTCTGATCAGCCCCAGCATTTT
clone size: few; CDR3 length: 15; D gene: .; V gene: TRBV5-1; J gene: TRBJ2-5; CDR3 protein: CASSRGQMYQETQYF; CDR3 DNA: TGCGCCAGCAGCAGAGGACAGATGTACCAAGAGACCCAGTACTTC
clone size: .; CDR3 length: 15; D gene: TRBD2; V gene: TRBV6-4; J gene: TRBJ2-5; CDR3 protein: CASSVSSGSQETQYF; CDR3 DNA: TGTGCCAGCAGTGTGTCTAGCGGGTCCCAAGAGACCCAGTACTTC
clone size: many; CDR3 length: 13; D gene: .; V gene: TRBV10-3; J gene: TRBJ2-1; CDR3 protein: CAIRGASVIEQFF; CDR3 DNA: TGTGCCATCAGAGGGGCTAGCGTTATCGAGCAGTTCTTC
clone size: .; CDR3 length: 13; D gene: TRBD1; V gene: TRBV10-1; J gene: TRBJ1-5; CDR3 protein: CASSFGTDQPQHF; CDR3 DNA: TGCGCCAGCAGTTTCGGGACAGATCAGCCCCAGCATTTT
clone size: .; CDR3 length: 13; D gene: .; V gene: TRBV11-2; J gene: TRBJ2-3; CDR3 protein: CASSLGPFDTQYF; CDR3 DNA: TGTGCCAGCAGCTTAGGTCCCTTCGATACGCAGTATTTT
clone size: .; CDR3 length: 12; D gene: .; V gene: TRBV28; J gene: TRBJ1-1; CDR3 protein: CASRTRDREAFF; CDR3 DNA: TGTGCCAGCAGGACCCGCGACAGGGAAGCTTTCTTT
clone size: .; CDR3 length: 15; D gene: TRBD1; V gene: TRBV6-1; J gene: TRBJ2-7; CDR3 protein: CASRKSGTGAYEQYF; CDR3 DNA: TGTGCCAGCCGAAAGTCCGGGACAGGGGCCTACGAGCAGTACTTC
clone size: .; CDR3 length: 17; D gene: .; V gene: TRBV27; J gene: TRBJ2-1; CDR3 protein: CASNELPSESSYNEQFF; CDR3 DNA: TGTGCCAGCAACGAATTGCCTAGCGAGAGCTCCTACAATGAGCAGTTCTTC
clone size: once; CDR3 length: 13; D gene: .; V gene: TRBV5-1; J gene: TRBJ2-3; CDR3 protein: CASSRPSSDTQYF; CDR3 DNA: TGCGCCAGCAGTCGTCCTAGTTCCGATACGCAGTATTTT
clone size: .; CDR3 length: 16; D gene: .; V gene: TRBV28; J gene: TRBJ2-1; CDR3 protein: CASSFSYGGSYNEQFF; CDR3 DNA: TGTGCCAGCAGCTTCTCCTACGGTGGGTCCTACAATGAGCAGTTCTTC
clone size: .; CDR3 length: 14; D gene: .; V gene: TRBV12-5; J gene: TRBJ2-3; CDR3 protein: CASGLGGSRDTQYF; CDR3 DNA: TGTGCTAGTGGTTTGGGTGGATCTAGAGATACGCAGTATTTT
clone size: few; CDR3 length: 13; D gene: .; V gene: TRBV9; J gene: TRBJ2-5; CDR3 protein: CASNDAGKGTQYF; CDR3 DNA: TGTGCCAGCAACGACGCGGGGAAGGGGACCCAGTACTTC
clone size: .; CDR3 length: 15; D gene: TRBD2; V gene: TRBV5-1; J gene: TRBJ2-7; CDR3 protein: CASSLALAGEYEQYF; CDR3 DNA: TGCGCCAGCAGCTTGGCGCTAGCGGGGGAGTACGAGCAGTACTTC
clone size: .; CDR3 length: 16; D gene: TRBD2; V gene: TRBV7-9; J gene: TRBJ2-1; CDR3 protein: CASSATKGAGVFEQFF; CDR3 DNA: TGTGCCAGCAGCGCTACCAAAGGCGCGGGAGTGTTTGAGCAGTTCTTC
clone size: few; CDR3 length: 14; D gene: .; V gene: TRBV7-9; J gene: TRBJ1-1; CDR3 protein: CASSLAEGGGVAFF; CDR3 DNA: TGTGCCAGCAGCTTAGCGGAAGGAGGGGGTGTCGCTTTCTTT
clone size: .; CDR3 length: 14; D gene: TRBD2; V gene: TRBV5-4; J gene: TRBJ2-1; CDR3 protein: CASSAGLVSNEQFF; CDR3 DNA: TGTGCCAGCAGCGCCGGACTAGTTAGCAATGAGCAGTTCTTC
clone size: .; CDR3 length: 13; D gene: TRBD1; V gene: TRBV29-1; J gene: TRBJ2-7; CDR3 protein: CSSLTGGFSEQYF; CDR3 DNA: TGCAGCTCATTGACAGGGGGCTTCAGTGAGCAGTACTTC
clone size: once; CDR3 length: 16; D gene: TRBD2; V gene: TRBV28; J gene: TRBJ2-3; CDR3 protein: CASSFVSGRGTDTQYF; CDR3 DNA: TGTGCCAGCAGTTTCGTCAGCGGGAGAGGTACAGATACGCAGTATTTT
clone size: .; CDR3 length: 15; D gene: TRBD1; V gene: TRBV28; J gene: TRBJ1-4; CDR3 protein: CASSLMDRRGEKLFF; CDR3 DNA: TGTGCCAGCAGCCTAATGGACAGGAGGGGTGAAAAACTGTTTTTT
clone size: .; CDR3 length: 15; D gene: TRBD2; V gene: TRBV7-2; J gene: TRBJ2-7; CDR3 protein: CASSPPGTRTYEQYF; CDR3 DNA: TGTGCCAGCAGCCCTCCCGGGACTAGAACCTACGAGCAGTACTTC
clone size: .; CDR3 length: 12; D gene: .; V gene: TRBV11-2; J gene: TRBJ1-5; CDR3 protein: CASSQEGQPQHF; CDR3 DNA: TGTGCCAGCAGCCAAGAAGGGCAGCCCCAGCATTTT
clone size: .; CDR3 length: 12; D gene: .; V gene: TRBV10-1; J gene: TRBJ2-7; CDR3 protein: CASSKNSYEQYF; CDR3 DNA: TGCGCCAGCAGCAAGAACTCCTACGAGCAGTACTTC
clone size: .; CDR3 length: 14; D gene: .; V gene: TRBV4-2; J gene: TRBJ2-7; CDR3 protein: CASSQAEGGREQYF; CDR3 DNA: TGTGCCAGCAGCCAGGCAGAGGGAGGTCGGGAGCAGTACTTC
clone size: .; CDR3 length: 15; D gene: .; V gene: TRBV7-3; J gene: TRBJ2-1; CDR3 protein: CASSPQAFSYNEQFF; CDR3 DNA: TGTGCCAGCAGCCCCCAAGCTTTCTCCTACAATGAGCAGTTCTTC
clone size: .; CDR3 length: 17; D gene: TRBD2; V gene: TRBV11-2; J gene: TRBJ2-7; CDR3 protein: CASSPGGGSALRGEQYF; CDR3 DNA: TGTGCCAGCAGTCCAGGCGGCGGGAGCGCCCTAAGAGGAGAGCAGTACTTC
clone size: many; CDR3 length: 17; D gene: .; V gene: TRBV25-1; J gene: TRBJ2-4; CDR3 protein: CASSEYDQGTVGNIQYF; CDR3 DNA: TGTGCCAGCAGTGAATATGACCAGGGAACAGTAGGGAACATTCAGTACTTC
clone size: .; CDR3 length: 17; D gene: .; V gene: TRBV10-3; J gene: TRBJ2-1; CDR3 protein: CATRARVVAAPYNEQFF; CDR3 DNA: TGTGCCACGCGCGCGAGGGTTGTGGCGGCACCCTACAATGAGCAGTTCTTC
clone size: .; CDR3 length: 13; D gene: .; V gene: TRBV5-1; J gene: TRBJ2-3; CDR3 protein: CASSWWGTDTQYF; CDR3 DNA: TGCGCCAGCAGCTGGTGGGGCACAGATACGCAGTATTTT
clone size: .; CDR3 length: 11; D gene: .; V gene: TRBV7-9; J gene: TRBJ2-3; CDR3 protein: CASSGGVTQYF; CDR3 DNA: TGTGCCAGCAGCGGCGGGGTTACGCAGTATTTT
clone size: .; CDR3 length: 18; D gene: TRBD2; V gene: TRBV28; J gene: TRBJ2-1; CDR3 protein: CASSPTLAGMRTYNEQFF; CDR3 DNA: TGTGCCAGCAGCCCCACACTAGCGGGGATGAGAACCTACAATGAGCAGTTCTTC
clone size: .; CDR3 length: 17; D gene: .; V gene: TRBV28; J gene: TRBJ2-2; CDR3 protein: CASRRTKSGTNTGELFF; CDR3 DNA: TGTGCCAGCAGACGCACGAAAAGCGGCACGAACACCGGGGAGCTGTTTTTT